The clone carrying this TCR beta chain turned up a few times. At one end the junction does not follow the germline gene, possibly because of a read error. The data derive from a study of blood T cell repertoires in COVID-19. Overall study context: The samples span acute and convalescent COVID-19 from the United States, Italy and Spain. T cells, B-cell-depleted T cells, or PBMCs supplied cDNA or gDNA.

In the original workflow: From reference gene primer amplification, estimates of nucleated cell counts were derived. Assay: immunoSEQ multiplex PCR; the TCRdb copy retains only in-frame clones and omits some. The D gene and trimming were derived from the DNA, and the V and J assignments and clone size from that table. The sample records about 140,000 clones, about 86% being singletons. Looked up from germline, CDR1 is MNHNS and CDR2 is SASEGT. This CDR3 region has 14 residues. The source material was peripheral blood. This chain joins TRBV6-1 and TRBJ1-3; 7 bases match TRBD1. The origin of this receptor is a human donor in a cohort sampled during active COVID-19. The CDR3 DNA follows: TGTGCCAGCAGCGAAGGACAGGACGGAAACACCATATATTTT. Amino acid sequence: CASSEGQDGNTIYF.